This T cell receptor beta chain was retrieved from a study of graft-versus-host responses after intestinal transplantation. Study details: Transplants were multivisceral, liver-intestinal, or isolated intestinal. Every recipient had anti-thymocyte globulin induction and two to four years of tacrolimus plus steroids. Study-wide findings and caveats: Graft-donor T cell macrochimerism in patients accompanied high graft-versus-host to host-versus-graft clonal ratios in allografts. In recipient marrow, GvH clones were found, and some appeared first in ileum or blood.

Remarks on this clone: The antigen remains unidentified.

Clones were read by immunoSEQ multiplex PCR, and TCRdb kept only the in-frame ones, dropping some. The sample shows roughly 46,000 clones, over 80% of them seen only once. This CDR3 is built from 14 residues. Germline CDR1 and CDR2: SGHRS and YFSETQ. The chain has TRBV5-1 and TRBJ2-5, with 10 bases matching TRBD1. TRBJ2-7 matches the DNA end more closely, so the J call is doubtful. The origin of this receptor is a human patient who received an intestinal transplant, so some T cells may come from the graft donor. The specimen comprised PBMCs, sampled more than 750 days after a first intestinal transplant, on the day of a second. The CDR3 sequence: CASSRDRGGHEQYF. CDR3 in DNA: TGCGCCAGCAGCCGGGACAGGGGAGGCCACGAGCAGTACTTC.